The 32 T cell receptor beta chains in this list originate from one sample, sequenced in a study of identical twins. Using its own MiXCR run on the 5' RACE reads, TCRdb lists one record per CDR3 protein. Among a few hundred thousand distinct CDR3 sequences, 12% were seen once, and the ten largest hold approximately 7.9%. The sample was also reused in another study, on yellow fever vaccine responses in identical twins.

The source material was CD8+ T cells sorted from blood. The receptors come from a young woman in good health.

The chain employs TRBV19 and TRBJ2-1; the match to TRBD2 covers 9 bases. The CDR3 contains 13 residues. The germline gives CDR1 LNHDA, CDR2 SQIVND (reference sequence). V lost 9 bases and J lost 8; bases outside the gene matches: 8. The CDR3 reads CASRASGNDEQFF. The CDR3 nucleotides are TGTGCCAGCCGGGCTAGCGGGAACGATGAGCAGTTCTTC. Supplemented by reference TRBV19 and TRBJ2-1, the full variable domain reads DGGITQSPKYLFRKEGQNVTLSCEQNLNHDAMYWYRQDPGQGLRLIYYSQIVNDFQKGDIAEGYSVSREKKESFPLTVTSAQKNPTAFYLCASRASGNDEQFFGPGTRLTVL.

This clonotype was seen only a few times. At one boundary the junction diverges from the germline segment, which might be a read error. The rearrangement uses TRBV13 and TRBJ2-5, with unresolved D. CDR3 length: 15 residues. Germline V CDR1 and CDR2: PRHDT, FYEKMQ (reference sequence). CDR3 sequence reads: CASSTRYTNQETQYF. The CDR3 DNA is TGTGCCAGCAGCACCCGCTACACCAACCAAGAGACTCAGTACTTC.

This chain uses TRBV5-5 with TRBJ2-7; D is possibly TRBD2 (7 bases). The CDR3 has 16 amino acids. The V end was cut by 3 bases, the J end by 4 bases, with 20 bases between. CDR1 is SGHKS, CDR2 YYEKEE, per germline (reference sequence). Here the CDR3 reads CASSWWGGHETYEQYF. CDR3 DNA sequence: TGTGCCAGCAGCTGGTGGGGGGGACATGAAACGTACGAGCAGTACTTC. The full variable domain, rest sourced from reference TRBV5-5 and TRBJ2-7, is DAGVTQSPTHLIKTRGQQVTLRCSPISGHKSVSWYQQVLGQGPQFIFQYYEKEERGRGNFPDRFSARQFPNYSSELNVNALLLGDSALYLCASSWWGGHETYEQYFGPGTRLTVT.

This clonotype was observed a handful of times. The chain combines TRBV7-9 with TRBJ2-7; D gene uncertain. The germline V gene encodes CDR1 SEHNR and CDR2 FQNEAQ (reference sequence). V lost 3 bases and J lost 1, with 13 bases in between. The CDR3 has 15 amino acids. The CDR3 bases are TGTGCCAGCAGCTTTTGGGATTTTTCATCCTACGAGCAGTACTTC. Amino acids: CASSFWDFSSYEQYF. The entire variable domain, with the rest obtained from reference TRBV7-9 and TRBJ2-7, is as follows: DTGVSQNPRHKITKRGQNVTFRCDPISEHNRLYWYRQTLGQGPEFLTYFQNEAQLEKSRLLSDRFSAERPKGSFSTLEIQRTEQGDSAMYLCASSFWDFSSYEQYFGPGTRLTVT.

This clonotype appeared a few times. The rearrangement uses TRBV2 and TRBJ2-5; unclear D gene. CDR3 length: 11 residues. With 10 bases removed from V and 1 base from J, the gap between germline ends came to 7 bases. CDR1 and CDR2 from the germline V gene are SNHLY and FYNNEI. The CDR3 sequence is CAIQFQETQYF. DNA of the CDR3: TGTGCCATCCAGTTCCAAGAGACCCAGTACTTC. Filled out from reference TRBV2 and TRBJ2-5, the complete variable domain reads EPEVTQTPSHQVTQMGQEVILRCVPISNHLYFYWYRQILGQKVEFLVSFYNNEISEKSEIFDDQFSVERPDGSNFTLKIRSTKLEDSAMYFCAIQFQETQYFGPGTRLLVL.

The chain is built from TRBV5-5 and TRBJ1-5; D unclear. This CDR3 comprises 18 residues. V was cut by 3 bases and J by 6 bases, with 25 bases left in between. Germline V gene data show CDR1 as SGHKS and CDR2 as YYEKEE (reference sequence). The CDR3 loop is CASSSPHLWGGLLQPQHF. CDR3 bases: TGTGCCAGCAGCTCCCCCCATCTGTGGGGAGGCTTACTTCAGCCCCAGCATTTT. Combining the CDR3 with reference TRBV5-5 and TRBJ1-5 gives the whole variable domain DAGVTQSPTHLIKTRGQQVTLRCSPISGHKSVSWYQQVLGQGPQFIFQYYEKEERGRGNFPDRFSARQFPNYSSELNVNALLLGDSALYLCASSSPHLWGGLLQPQHFGDGTRLSIL.

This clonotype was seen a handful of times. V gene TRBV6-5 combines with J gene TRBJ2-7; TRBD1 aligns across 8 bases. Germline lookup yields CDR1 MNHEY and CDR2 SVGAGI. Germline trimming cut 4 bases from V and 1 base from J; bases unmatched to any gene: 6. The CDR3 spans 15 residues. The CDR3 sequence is CASSFDRGGSYEQYV. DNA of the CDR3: TGTGCCAGCAGTTTTGACAGGGGTGGTTCCTACGAGCAGTACGTC.

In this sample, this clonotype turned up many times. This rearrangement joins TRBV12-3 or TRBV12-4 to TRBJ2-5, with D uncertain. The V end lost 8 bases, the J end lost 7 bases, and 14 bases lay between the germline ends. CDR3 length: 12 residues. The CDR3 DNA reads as TGTGCCAGCCGATACAGTACGCCGACCCAGTACTTC. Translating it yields CASRYSTPTQYF.

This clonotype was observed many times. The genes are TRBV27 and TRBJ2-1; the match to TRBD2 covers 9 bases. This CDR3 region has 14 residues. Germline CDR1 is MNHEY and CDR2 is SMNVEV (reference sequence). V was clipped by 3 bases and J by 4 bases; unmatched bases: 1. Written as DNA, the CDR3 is TGTGCCAGCAGTTTGCTAGCGGGGTACAATGAGCAGTTCTTC. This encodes CASSLLAGYNEQFF.

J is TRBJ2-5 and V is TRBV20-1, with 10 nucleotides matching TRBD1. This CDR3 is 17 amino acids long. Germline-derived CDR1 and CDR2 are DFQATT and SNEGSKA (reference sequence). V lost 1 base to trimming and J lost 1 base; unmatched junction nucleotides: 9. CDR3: CSARVPRDRGPQETQYF. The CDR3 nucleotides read TGCAGTGCTAGAGTTCCGAGGGACAGGGGCCCCCAAGAGACCCAGTACTTC.

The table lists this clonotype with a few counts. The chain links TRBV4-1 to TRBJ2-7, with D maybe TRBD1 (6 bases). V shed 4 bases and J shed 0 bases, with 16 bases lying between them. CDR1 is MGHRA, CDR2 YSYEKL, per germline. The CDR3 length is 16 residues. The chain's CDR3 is CASSREWQGSSYEQYV. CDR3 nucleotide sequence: TGCGCCAGCAGCCGGGAATGGCAGGGGAGCTCCTACGAGCAGTACGTC.

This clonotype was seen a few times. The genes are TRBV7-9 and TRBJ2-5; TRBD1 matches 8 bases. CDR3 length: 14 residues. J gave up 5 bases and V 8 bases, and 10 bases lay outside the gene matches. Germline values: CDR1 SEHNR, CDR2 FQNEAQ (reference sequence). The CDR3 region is CASCAGTGSETQYF. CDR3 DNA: TGTGCCAGCTGCGCCGGGACAGGCAGTGAGACCCAGTACTTC.

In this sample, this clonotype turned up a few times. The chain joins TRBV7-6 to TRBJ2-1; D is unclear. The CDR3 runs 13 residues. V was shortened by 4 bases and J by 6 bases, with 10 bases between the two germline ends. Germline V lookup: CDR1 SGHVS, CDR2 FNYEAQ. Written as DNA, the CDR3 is TGTGCCAGCAGCTCCGGACCGATCAATGAGCAGTTCTTC. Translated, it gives CASSSGPINEQFF.

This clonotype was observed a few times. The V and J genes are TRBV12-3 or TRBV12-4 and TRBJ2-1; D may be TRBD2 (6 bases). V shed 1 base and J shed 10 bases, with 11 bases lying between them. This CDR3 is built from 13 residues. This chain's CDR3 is CASSLVGGLEQFF. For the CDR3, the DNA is TGTGCCAGCAGTTTAGTTGGAGGGTTGGAGCAGTTCTTC.

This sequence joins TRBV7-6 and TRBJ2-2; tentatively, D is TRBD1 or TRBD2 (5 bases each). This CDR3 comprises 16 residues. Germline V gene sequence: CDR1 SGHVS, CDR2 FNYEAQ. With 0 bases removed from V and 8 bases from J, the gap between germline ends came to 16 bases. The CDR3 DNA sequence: TGTGCCAGCAGCTTAGCCCCGTCGGGACCTGCAGGGGAGCTGTTTTTT. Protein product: CASSLAPSGPAGELFF.

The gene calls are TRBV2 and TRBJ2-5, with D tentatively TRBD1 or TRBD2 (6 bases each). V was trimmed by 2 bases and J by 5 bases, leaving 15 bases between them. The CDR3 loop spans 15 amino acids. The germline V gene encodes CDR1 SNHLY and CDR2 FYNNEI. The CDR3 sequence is CASSEWDRGGETQYF. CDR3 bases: TGTGCCAGCAGTGAATGGGATCGAGGGGGGGAGACCCAGTACTTC.

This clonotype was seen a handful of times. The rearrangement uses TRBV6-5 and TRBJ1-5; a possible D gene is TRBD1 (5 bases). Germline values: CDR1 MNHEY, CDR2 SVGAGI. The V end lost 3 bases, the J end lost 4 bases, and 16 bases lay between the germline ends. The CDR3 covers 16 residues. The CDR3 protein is CASSYGAVPGNQPQHF. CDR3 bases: TGTGCCAGCAGTTATGGGGCGGTTCCAGGGAATCAGCCCCAGCATTTT.

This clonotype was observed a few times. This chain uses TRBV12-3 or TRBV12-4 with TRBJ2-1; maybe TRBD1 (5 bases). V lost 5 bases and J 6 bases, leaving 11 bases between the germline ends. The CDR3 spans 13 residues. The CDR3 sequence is CASSATDTNEQFF. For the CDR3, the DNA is TGTGCCAGCAGTGCGACGGACACCAATGAGCAGTTCTTC.

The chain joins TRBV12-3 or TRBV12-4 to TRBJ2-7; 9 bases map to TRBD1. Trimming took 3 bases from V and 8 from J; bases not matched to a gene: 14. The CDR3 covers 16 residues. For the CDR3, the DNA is TGTGCCAGCAGTTTCCCAATGGGACAGGGCCTACCCAAGCAGTACTTC. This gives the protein CASSFPMGQGLPKQYF.

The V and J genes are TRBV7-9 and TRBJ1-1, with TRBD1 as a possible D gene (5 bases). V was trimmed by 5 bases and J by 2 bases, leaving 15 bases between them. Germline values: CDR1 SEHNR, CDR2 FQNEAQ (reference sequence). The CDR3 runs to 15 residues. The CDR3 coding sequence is TGTGCCAGCAGCCAGCTAGGGGCCAAAAACACTGAAGCTTTCTTT. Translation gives CASSQLGAKNTEAFF.

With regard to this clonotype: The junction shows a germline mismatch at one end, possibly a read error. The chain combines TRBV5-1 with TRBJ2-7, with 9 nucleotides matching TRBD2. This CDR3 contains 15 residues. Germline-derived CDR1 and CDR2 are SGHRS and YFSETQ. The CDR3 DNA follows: TGCGTCAGCAGTGACCTAGCGGGATACTCCTACGAGCAGTACTTC. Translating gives CVSSDLAGYSYEQYF.

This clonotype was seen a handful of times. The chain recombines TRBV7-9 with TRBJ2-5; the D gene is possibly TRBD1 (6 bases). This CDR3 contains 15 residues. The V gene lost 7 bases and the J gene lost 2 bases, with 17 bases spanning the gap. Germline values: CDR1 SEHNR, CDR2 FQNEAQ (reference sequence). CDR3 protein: CASTLGTYGQETQYF. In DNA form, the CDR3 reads TGTGCCAGCACCCTGGGGACATACGGGCAAGAGACCCAGTACTTC.

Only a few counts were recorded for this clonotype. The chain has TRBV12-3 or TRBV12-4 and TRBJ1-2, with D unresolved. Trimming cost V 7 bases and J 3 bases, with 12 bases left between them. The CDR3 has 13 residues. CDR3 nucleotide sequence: TGTGCCAGCACCTTCCTTCGGGACTATGGCTACACCTTC. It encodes CASTFLRDYGYTF.

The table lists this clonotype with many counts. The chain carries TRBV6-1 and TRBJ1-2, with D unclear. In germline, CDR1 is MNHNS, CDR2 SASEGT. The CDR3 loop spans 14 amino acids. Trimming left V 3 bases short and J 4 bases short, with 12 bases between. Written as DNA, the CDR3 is TGTGCCAGCAGTGAGGGCGGAACCCGCTATGGCTACACCTTC. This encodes CASSEGGTRYGYTF.

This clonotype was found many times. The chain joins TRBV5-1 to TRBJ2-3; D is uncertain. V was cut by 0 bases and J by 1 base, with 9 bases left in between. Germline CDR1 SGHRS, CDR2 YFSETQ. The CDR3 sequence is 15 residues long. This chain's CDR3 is CASSLVGYGTDTQYF. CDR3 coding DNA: TGCGCCAGCAGCTTGGTCGGGTATGGCACAGATACGCAGTATTTT.

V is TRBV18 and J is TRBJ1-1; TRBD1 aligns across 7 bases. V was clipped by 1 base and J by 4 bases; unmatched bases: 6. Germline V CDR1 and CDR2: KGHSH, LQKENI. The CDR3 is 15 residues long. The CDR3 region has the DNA TGTGCCAGCTCACCACTCGACAGGGAGTGCACTGAAGCTTTCTTT. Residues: CASSPLDRECTEAFF.

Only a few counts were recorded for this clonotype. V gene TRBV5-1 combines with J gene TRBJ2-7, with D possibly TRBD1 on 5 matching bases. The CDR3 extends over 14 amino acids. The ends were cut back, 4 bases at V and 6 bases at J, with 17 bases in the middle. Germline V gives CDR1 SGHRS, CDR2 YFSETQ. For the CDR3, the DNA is TGCGCCAGCAGCCCTGACAGCCTATGGGGCGAGCAGTACGTC. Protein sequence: CASSPDSLWGEQYV.

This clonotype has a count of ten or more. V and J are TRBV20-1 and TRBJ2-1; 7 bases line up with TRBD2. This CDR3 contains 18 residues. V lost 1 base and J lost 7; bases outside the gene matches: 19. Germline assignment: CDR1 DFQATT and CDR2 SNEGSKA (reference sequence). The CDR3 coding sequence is TGCAGTGCTAGAGCCTACCCCTCCGGGGAGGGAGAGAGGAATGAGCAGTTCTTC. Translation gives CSARAYPSGEGERNEQFF.

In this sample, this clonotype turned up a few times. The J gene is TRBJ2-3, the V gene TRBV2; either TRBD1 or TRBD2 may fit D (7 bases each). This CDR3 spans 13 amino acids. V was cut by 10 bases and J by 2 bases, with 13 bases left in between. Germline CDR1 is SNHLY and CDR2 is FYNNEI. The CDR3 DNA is TGTGCCACCAGGGGGGGACCCACAGATACGCAGTATTTT. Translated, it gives CATRGGPTDTQYF.

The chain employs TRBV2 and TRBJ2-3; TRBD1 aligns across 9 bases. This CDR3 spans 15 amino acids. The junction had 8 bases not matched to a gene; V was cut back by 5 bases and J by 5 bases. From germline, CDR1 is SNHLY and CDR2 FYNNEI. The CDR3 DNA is TGTGCCAGCAGTTACCGGGACAGGGTAGAAGATACGCAGTATTTT. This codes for CASSYRDRVEDTQYF. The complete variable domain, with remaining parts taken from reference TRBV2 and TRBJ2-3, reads EPEVTQTPSHQVTQMGQEVILRCVPISNHLYFYWYRQILGQKVEFLVSFYNNEISEKSEIFDDQFSVERPDGSNFTLKIRSTKLEDSAMYFCASSYRDRVEDTQYFGPGTRLTVL.

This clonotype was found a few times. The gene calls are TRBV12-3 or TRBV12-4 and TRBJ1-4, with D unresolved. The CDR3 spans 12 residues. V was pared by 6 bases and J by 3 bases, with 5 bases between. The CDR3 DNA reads TGTGCCAGCAGCCCAGCTAATGAAAAACTGTTTTTT. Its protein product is CASSPANEKLFF.

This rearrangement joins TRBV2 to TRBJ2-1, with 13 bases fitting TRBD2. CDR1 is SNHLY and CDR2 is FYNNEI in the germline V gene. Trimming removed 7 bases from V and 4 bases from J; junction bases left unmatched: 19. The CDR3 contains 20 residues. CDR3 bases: TGTGCCAGCACTCGAAAATCCGGGACTAGCGGGAAGCGGGGGTACAATGAGCAGTTCTTC. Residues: CASTRKSGTSGKRGYNEQFF.